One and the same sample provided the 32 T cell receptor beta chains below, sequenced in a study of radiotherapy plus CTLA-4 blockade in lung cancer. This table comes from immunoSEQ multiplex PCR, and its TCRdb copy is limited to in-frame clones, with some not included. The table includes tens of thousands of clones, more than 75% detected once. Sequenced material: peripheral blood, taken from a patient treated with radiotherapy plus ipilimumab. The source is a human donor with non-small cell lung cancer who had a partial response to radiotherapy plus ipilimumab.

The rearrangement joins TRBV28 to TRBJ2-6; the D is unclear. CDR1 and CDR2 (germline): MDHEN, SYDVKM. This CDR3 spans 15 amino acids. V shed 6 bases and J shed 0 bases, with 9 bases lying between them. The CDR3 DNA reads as TGTGCCAGCAGACCCCGAGACTCTGGGGCCAACGTCCTGACTTTC. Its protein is CASRPRDSGANVLTF.

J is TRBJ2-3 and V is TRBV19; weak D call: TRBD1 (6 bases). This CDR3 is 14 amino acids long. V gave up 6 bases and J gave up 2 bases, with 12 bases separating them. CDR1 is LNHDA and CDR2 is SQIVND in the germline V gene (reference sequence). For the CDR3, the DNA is TGTGCCAGTAGAACAGGGCGGGTCACAGATACGCAGTATTTT. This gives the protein CASRTGRVTDTQYF.

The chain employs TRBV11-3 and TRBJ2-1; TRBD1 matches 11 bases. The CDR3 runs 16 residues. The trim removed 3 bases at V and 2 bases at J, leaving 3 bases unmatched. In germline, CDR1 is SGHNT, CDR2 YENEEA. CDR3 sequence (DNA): TGTGCCAGCAGCTTGACGGACAGGGGGCCCTACAATGAGCAGTTCTTC. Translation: CASSLTDRGPYNEQFF.

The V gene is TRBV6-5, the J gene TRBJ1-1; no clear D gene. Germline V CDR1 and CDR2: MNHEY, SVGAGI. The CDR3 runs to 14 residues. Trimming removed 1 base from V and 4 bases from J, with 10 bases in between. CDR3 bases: TGTGCCAGCAGTTACTGGGGAGAGACCACTGAAGCTTTCTTT. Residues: CASSYWGETTEAFF.

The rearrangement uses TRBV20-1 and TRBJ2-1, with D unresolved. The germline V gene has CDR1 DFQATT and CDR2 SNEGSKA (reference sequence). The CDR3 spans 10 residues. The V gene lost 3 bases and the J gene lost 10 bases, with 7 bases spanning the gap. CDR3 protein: CSASYREQFF. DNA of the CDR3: TGCAGTGCTAGCTACCGCGAGCAGTTCTTC.

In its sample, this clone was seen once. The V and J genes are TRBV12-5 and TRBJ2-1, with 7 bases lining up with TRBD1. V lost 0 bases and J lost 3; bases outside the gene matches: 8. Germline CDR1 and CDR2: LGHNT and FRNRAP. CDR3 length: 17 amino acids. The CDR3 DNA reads TGTGCTAGTGGTTTGGTGCTACAAGGGGGCCACTACAATGAGCAGTTCTTC. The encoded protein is CASGLVLQGGHYNEQFF.

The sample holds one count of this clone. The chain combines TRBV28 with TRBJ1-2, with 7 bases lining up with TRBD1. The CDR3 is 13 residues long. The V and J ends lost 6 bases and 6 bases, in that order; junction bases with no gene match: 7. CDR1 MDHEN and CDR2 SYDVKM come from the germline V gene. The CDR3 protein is CASRPGQKDGYTF. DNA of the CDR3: TGTGCCAGCAGGCCGGGACAGAAGGATGGCTACACCTTC.

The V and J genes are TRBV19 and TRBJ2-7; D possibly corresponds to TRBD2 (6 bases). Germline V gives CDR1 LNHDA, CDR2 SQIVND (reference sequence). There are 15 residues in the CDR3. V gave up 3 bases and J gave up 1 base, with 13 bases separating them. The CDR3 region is CASSILRGKSYEQYF. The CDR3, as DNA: TGTGCCAGTAGTATCCTTCGGGGGAAATCCTACGAGCAGTACTTC.

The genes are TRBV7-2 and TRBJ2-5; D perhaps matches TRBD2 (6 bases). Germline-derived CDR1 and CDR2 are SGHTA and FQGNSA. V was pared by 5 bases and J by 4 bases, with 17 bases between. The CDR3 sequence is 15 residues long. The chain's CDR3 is CASSPGLDYAETQYF. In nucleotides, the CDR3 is TGTGCCAGCAGCCCAGGATTGGACTATGCAGAGACCCAGTACTTC.

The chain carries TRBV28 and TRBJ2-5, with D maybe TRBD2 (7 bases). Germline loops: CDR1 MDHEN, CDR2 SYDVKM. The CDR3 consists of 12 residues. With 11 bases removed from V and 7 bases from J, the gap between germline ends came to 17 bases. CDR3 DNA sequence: TGTGCCTACCGGGGAGGGGGAGGGACCCAGTACTTC. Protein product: CAYRGGGGTQYF.

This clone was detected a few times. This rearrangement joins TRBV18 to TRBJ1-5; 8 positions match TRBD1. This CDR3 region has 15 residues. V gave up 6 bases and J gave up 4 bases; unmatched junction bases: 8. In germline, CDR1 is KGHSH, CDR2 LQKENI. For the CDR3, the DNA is TGTGCCAGCTCTTCCGGACAGGGAGGGAATCAGCCCCAGCATTTT. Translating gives CASSSGQGGNQPQHF.

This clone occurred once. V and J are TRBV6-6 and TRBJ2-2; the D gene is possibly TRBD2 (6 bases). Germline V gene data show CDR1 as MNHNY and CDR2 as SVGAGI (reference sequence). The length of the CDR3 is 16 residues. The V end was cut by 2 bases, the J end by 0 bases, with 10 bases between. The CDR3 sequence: CASSYDAGSNTGELFF. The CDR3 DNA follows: TGTGCCAGCAGTTACGATGCGGGATCGAACACCGGGGAGCTGTTTTTT.

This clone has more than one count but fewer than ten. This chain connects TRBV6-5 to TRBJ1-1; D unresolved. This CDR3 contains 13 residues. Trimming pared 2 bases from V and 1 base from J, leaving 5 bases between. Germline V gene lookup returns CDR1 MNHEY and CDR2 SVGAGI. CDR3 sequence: CASSYGGNTEAFF. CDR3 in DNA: TGTGCCAGCAGTTACGGAGGGAACACTGAAGCTTTCTTT.

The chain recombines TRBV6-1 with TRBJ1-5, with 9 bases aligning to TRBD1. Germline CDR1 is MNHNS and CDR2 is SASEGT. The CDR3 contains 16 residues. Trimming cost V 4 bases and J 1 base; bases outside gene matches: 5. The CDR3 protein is CASSAQGQGSNQPQHF. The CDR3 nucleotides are TGTGCCAGCAGTGCCCAAGGACAGGGGAGCAATCAGCCCCAGCATTTT.

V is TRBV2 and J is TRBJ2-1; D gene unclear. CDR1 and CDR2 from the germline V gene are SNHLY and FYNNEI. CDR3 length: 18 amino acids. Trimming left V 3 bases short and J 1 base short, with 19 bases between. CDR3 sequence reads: CASSDDFSRRRSYNEQFF. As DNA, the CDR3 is TGTGCCAGCAGTGATGACTTTAGCCGTCGTCGGTCCTACAATGAGCAGTTCTTC. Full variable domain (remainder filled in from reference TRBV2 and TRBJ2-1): EPEVTQTPSHQVTQMGQEVILRCVPISNHLYFYWYRQILGQKVEFLVSFYNNEISEKSEIFDDQFSVERPDGSNFTLKIRSTKLEDSAMYFCASSDDFSRRRSYNEQFFGPGTRLTVL.

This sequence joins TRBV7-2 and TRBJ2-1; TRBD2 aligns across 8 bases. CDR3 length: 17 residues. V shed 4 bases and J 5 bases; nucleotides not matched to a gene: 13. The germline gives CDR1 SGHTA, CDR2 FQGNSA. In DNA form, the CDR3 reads TGTGCCAGCAGCTATGTAGCGGGGAGGGCCTCGGACAATGAGCAGTTCTTC. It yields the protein CASSYVAGRASDNEQFF.

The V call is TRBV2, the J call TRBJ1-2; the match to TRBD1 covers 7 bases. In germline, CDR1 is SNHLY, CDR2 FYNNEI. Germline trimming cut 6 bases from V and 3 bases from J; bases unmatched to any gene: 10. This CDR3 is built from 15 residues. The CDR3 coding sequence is TGTGCCAGCAGGGACGCCATGACAGGGTACTATGGCTACACCTTC. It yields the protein CASRDAMTGYYGYTF.

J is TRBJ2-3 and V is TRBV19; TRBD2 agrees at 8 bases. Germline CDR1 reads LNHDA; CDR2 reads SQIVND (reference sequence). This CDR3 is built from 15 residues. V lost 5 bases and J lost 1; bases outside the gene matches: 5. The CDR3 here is CASSLSGIGTDTQYF. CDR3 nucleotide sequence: TGTGCCAGTAGTCTTAGCGGGATCGGCACAGATACGCAGTATTTT.

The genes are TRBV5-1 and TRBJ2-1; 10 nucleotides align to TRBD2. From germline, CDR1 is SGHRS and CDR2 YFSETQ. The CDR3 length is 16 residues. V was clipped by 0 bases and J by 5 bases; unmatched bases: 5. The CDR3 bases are TGCGCCAGCAGCTTGGGAAGCGGGAGGGGAAACAATGAGCAGTTCTTC. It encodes CASSLGSGRGNNEQFF.

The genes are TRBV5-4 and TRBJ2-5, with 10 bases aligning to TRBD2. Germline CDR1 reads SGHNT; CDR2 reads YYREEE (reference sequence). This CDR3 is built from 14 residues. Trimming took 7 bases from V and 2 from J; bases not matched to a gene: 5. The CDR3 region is CASWTSGLQETQYF. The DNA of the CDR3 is TGTGCCAGCTGGACTAGCGGCCTACAAGAGACCCAGTACTTC. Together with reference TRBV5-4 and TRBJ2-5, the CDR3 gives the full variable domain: ETGVTQSPTHLIKTRGQQVTLRCSSQSGHNTVSWYQQALGQGPQFIFQYYREEENGRGNFPPRFSGLQFPNYSSELNVNALELDDSALYLCASWTSGLQETQYFGPGTRLLVL.

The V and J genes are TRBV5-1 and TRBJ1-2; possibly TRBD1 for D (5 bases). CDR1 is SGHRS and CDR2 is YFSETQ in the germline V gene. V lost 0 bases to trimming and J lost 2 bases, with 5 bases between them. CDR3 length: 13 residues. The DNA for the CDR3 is TGCGCCAGCAGCTTGGAGGGGAACTATGGCTACACCTTC. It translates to CASSLEGNYGYTF. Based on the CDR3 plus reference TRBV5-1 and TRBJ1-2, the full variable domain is KAGVTQTPRYLIKTRGQQVTLSCSPISGHRSVSWYQQTPGQGLQFLFEYFSETQRNKGNFPGRFSGRQFSNSRSEMNVSTLELGDSALYLCASSLEGNYGYTFGSGTRLTVV.

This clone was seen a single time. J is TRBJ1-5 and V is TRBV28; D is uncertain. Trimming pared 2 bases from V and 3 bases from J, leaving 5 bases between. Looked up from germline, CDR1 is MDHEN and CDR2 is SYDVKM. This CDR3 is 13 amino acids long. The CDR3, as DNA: TGTGCCAGCAGTTTACAGATCAATCAGCCCCAGCATTTT. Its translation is CASSLQINQPQHF.

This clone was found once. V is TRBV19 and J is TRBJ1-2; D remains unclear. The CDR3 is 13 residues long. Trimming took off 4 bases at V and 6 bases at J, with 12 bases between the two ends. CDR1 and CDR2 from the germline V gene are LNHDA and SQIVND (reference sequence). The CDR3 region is CASSTGRGDGYTF. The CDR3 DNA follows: TGTGCCAGTAGTACCGGGAGAGGCGATGGCTACACCTTC.

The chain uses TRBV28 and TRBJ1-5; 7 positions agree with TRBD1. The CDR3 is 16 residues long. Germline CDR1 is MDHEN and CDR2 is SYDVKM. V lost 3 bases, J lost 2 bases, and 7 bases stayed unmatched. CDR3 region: CASSFRGRGGNQPQHF. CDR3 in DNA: TGTGCCAGCAGTTTTAGGGGGCGCGGGGGCAATCAGCCCCAGCATTTT.

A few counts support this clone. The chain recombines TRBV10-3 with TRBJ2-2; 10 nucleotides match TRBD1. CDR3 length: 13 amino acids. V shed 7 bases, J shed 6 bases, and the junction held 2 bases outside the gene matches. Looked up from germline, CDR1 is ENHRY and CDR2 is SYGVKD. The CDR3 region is CAITGTGAGELFF. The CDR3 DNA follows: TGTGCCATCACCGGGACAGGGGCCGGGGAGCTGTTTTTT.

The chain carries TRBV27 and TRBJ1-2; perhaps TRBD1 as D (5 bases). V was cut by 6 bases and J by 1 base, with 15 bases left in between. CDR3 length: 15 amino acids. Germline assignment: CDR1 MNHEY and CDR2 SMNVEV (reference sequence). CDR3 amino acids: CASRRQGGSNYGYTF. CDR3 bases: TGTGCCAGCAGGAGGCAGGGCGGGAGTAACTATGGCTACACCTTC.

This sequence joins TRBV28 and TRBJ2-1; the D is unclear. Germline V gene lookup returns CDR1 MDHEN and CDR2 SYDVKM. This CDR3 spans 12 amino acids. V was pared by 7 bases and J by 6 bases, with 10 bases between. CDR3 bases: TGTGCCAGCAAAGCGCCCCCCAATGAGCAGTTCTTC. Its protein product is CASKAPPNEQFF.

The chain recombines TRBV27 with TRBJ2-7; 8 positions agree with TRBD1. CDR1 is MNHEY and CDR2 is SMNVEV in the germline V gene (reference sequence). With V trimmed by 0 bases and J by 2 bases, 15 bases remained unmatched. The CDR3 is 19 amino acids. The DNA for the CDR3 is TGTGCCAGCAGTTTATCTTCTACGGGGTGGCAGGGGGCCCCCTACGAGCAGTACTTC. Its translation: CASSLSSTGWQGAPYEQYF.

The CDR3 region has the DNA TGCAGCGTTCGGGAGGGAGCCCCCTACGAGCAGTACTTC. Translation gives CSVREGAPYEQYF. The V and J genes are TRBV29-1 and TRBJ2-7, with 8 positions matching TRBD2. Germline CDR1 reads SQVTM; CDR2 reads ANQGSEA. V lost 5 bases and J lost 2; bases outside the gene matches: 5. The CDR3 consists of 13 residues.

The DNA of the CDR3 is TGTGCCAGCAGCGACAGCCCGGGGGGTGAAAAACTGTTTTTT. Translating it yields CASSDSPGGEKLFF. The chain recombines TRBV5-6 with TRBJ1-4, with a weak D call TRBD1 (5 bases). The CDR3 consists of 14 residues. Looked up from germline, CDR1 is SGHDT and CDR2 is YYEEEE. The ends were cut back, 4 bases at V and 7 bases at J, with 14 bases in the middle.

CDR3 DNA sequence: TGTGCCAGCAGCTTGGCAGGGTCTGGGGCCAACGTCCTGACTTTC. Translating gives CASSLAGSGANVLTF. V and J are TRBV5-5 and TRBJ2-6, with D maybe TRBD1 (5 bases). The CDR3 is 15 residues long. V lost 0 bases and J 1 base, leaving 5 bases between the germline ends. Germline CDR1 and CDR2: SGHKS and YYEKEE (reference sequence).

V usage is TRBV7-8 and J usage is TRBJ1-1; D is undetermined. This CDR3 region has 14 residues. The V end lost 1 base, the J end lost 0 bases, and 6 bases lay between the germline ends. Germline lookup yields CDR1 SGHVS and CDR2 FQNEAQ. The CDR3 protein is CASSLGPMNTEAFF. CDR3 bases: TGTGCCAGCAGCTTAGGTCCCATGAACACTGAAGCTTTCTTT.